Below are 19 T cell receptor beta chains sequenced from a single sample in a study of a mutant IDH1 vaccine in newly diagnosed glioma (dated by TCRdb to the early 2020s). Libraries were built with the immunoSEQ multiplex PCR assay. Imported from immuneACCESS, the table was reduced by TCRdb to in-frame sequences with V and J called. These copies leave out some clones; in studies compared against another copy, an unresolved V gene accounts for under half, and the cause of the remainder is not known. Recorded for this sample are about 92,000 clones; 83% of them occurred a single time. Around 7.4% of the sample goes to the ten largest clones. What the time point label conveys for this sample: baseline, week 1 (first vaccination visit). The sample's treatment or condition label, in plain terms: pre-vaccination baseline after standard-of-care therapy. The starting material was PBMCs, obtained from a glioma patient treated with radiotherapy, temozolomide or both. The origin of the receptors is a woman aged 50 to 60 with glioma.

The chain joins TRBV4-1 to TRBJ2-7; 7 nucleotides agree with TRBD2. The J segment lost 7 bases and the V segment lost 0 bases, leaving 3 bases of the junction unmatched. The germline V gene encodes CDR1 MGHRA and CDR2 YSYEKL. This CDR3 has 13 residues. Here the CDR3 DNA reads TGCGCCAGCAGCCAAGAGACCGGGGGGGAGCAGTACTTC. Translation gives CASSQETGGEQYF.

The chain joins TRBV2 to TRBJ1-3; D call uncertain. The CDR3 totals 15 residues. Germline loops: CDR1 SNHLY, CDR2 FYNNEI. Trimming left V 3 bases short and J 0 bases short, with 9 bases between. DNA for the CDR3: TGTGCCAGCAGTGATGTCTCAGTCTCTGGAAACACCATATATTTT. Amino acid sequence: CASSDVSVSGNTIYF.

This chain connects TRBV6-1 to TRBJ1-2; TRBD1 might be the D (5 bases). The CDR3 spans 15 residues. V gave up 1 base and J gave up 3 bases, with 12 bases separating them. CDR1 and CDR2 (germline): MNHNS, SASEGT. The CDR3 DNA follows: TGTGCCAGCAGTGAAGGCAGGGCCAATCACTATGGCTACACCTTC. Encoded protein: CASSEGRANHYGYTF.

This chain connects TRBV19 to TRBJ1-5; D not resolved. The V end lost 3 bases, the J end lost 5 bases, and 11 bases lay between the germline ends. CDR3 length: 14 amino acids. Looked up from germline, CDR1 is LNHDA and CDR2 is SQIVND (reference sequence). CDR3: CASSMKPIDQPQHF. The DNA for the CDR3 is TGTGCCAGTAGTATGAAACCCATAGATCAGCCCCAGCATTTT.

The chain joins TRBV7-2 to TRBJ1-6; 7 positions match TRBD1. J was trimmed by 8 bases and V by 0 bases; bases with no gene match: 4. The CDR3 spans 15 residues. CDR1 is SGHTA, CDR2 FQGNSA, per germline. The CDR3 spells CASSLAPRGDSPLHF. In nucleotides, the CDR3 is TGTGCCAGCAGCTTAGCGCCCAGGGGGGATTCACCCCTCCACTTT.

The rearrangement joins TRBV9 to TRBJ2-2; 11 bases align to TRBD2. Germline CDR1 is SGDLS and CDR2 is YYNGEE. The ends lost 3 bases at V and 2 bases at J; junction bases unmatched: 12. There are 19 residues in the CDR3. The CDR3 region is CASSARLSGTSGNTGELFF. In DNA, the CDR3 is TGTGCCAGCAGCGCCCGACTTTCCGGGACTAGCGGAAACACCGGGGAGCTGTTTTTT. The full variable domain, in which reference TRBV9 and TRBJ2-2 provide the parts outside the CDR3, is DSGVTQTPKHLITATGQRVTLRCSPRSGDLSVYWYQQSLDQGLQFLIQYYNGEERAKGNILERFSAQQFPDLHSELNLSSLELGDSALYFCASSARLSGTSGNTGELFFGEGSRLTVL.

The genes are TRBV7-2 and TRBJ2-3, with unresolved D. This CDR3 spans 13 amino acids. Germline V gene lookup returns CDR1 SGHTA and CDR2 FQGNSA. The V end lost 2 bases, the J end lost 4 bases, and 7 bases lay between the germline ends. The CDR3, as DNA: TGTGCCAGCAGCTTAACGGTCTCAGATACGCAGTATTTT. It is translated as CASSLTVSDTQYF. Combining the CDR3 with reference TRBV7-2 and TRBJ2-3 gives the whole variable domain GAGVSQSPSNKVTEKGKDVELRCDPISGHTALYWYRQSLGQGLEFLIYFQGNSAPDKSGLPSDRFSAERTGGSVSTLTIQRTQQEDSAVYLCASSLTVSDTQYFGPGTRLTVL.

This clone has only one observation. The chain carries TRBV18 and TRBJ1-2; TRBD1 matches 11 bases. The CDR3 length is 14 residues. Per the germline V gene, CDR1 is KGHSH and CDR2 is LQKENI. The ends lost 3 bases at V and 5 bases at J; junction bases unmatched: 2. CDR3 loop: CASSPGQGAYGYTF. The CDR3 nucleotides are TGTGCCAGCTCACCCGGACAGGGGGCTTATGGCTACACCTTC.

J is TRBJ2-1 and V is TRBV7-2; the match to TRBD1 covers 8 bases. This CDR3 spans 15 amino acids. J was trimmed by 4 bases and V by 3 bases; bases with no gene match: 5. The germline V gene has CDR1 SGHTA and CDR2 FQGNSA. The CDR3 sequence: CASSFRDRFYNEQFF. DNA for the CDR3: TGTGCCAGCAGCTTTAGGGACAGGTTTTACAATGAGCAGTTCTTC.

This sequence joins TRBV6-6 and TRBJ2-1, with 8 bases lining up with TRBD2. The V segment lost 8 bases and the J segment 2 bases; nucleotides outside the gene matches: 8. The CDR3 length is 15 residues. Per the germline V gene, CDR1 is MNHNY and CDR2 is SVGAGI (reference sequence). The CDR3 protein is CASSRLASPYNEQFF. CDR3 sequence (DNA): TGTGCCAGCTCCCGACTAGCGTCCCCCTACAATGAGCAGTTCTTC.

The chain uses TRBV2 and TRBJ1-6; possibly TRBD1 for D (6 bases). Germline-derived CDR1 and CDR2 are SNHLY and FYNNEI. V was cut by 2 bases and J by 11 bases, with 10 bases left in between. There are 13 residues in the CDR3. This CDR3 is CASSEQGSPPLHF. In nucleotides, the CDR3 is TGTGCCAGCAGTGAACAGGGGAGTCCACCCCTCCACTTT.

The chain uses TRBV10-3 and TRBJ1-2; D perhaps matches TRBD1 (5 bases). Per germline, CDR1 ENHRY and CDR2 SYGVKD. V gave up 6 bases and J gave up 6 bases, with 5 bases separating them. The CDR3 covers 10 residues. The CDR3 nucleotides read TGTGCCATCAGGGGGGATGGCTACACCTTC. It specifies CAIRGDGYTF.

This clone was detected a few times. The chain is built from TRBV7-2 and TRBJ1-4; D remains unclear. In germline, CDR1 is SGHTA, CDR2 FQGNSA. V dropped 1 base and J dropped 8 bases, with 8 bases sitting between them. The CDR3 contains 13 residues. CDR3 nucleotide sequence: TGTGCCAGCAGCTTAGAGCCTGAAGAAAAACTGTTTTTT. Encoded protein: CASSLEPEEKLFF.

This sequence joins TRBV28 and TRBJ1-5, with D unclear. From germline, CDR1 is MDHEN and CDR2 SYDVKM. The V gene lost 2 bases and the J gene lost 7 bases, with 9 bases spanning the gap. This CDR3 region has 13 residues. The CDR3, as DNA: TGTGCCAGCAGTTTAAATTTCCGACAGCCCCAGCATTTT. Its protein product is CASSLNFRQPQHF.

This chain uses TRBV7-9 with TRBJ1-6; no reliable D call. There are 13 residues in the CDR3. Trimming took off 4 bases at V and 6 bases at J, with 7 bases between the two ends. The germline CDR1 and CDR2 sequences are SEHNR and FQNEAQ (reference sequence). CDR3 in amino acids: CASSSLGNSPLHF. The CDR3 nucleotides are TGTGCCAGCAGCTCATTGGGTAATTCACCCCTCCACTTT. Looking up the rest from reference TRBV7-9 and TRBJ1-6 gives the full variable domain: DTGVSQNPRHKITKRGQNVTFRCDPISEHNRLYWYRQTLGQGPEFLTYFQNEAQLEKSRLLSDRFSAERPKGSFSTLEIQRTEQGDSAMYLCASSSLGNSPLHFGNGTRLTVT.

The rearrangement joins TRBV6-5 to TRBJ1-1; 7 nucleotides line up with TRBD1. The V gene's germline CDR1 is MNHEY and CDR2 SVGAGI. The CDR3 consists of 14 residues. The J segment lost 3 bases and the V segment lost 2 bases, leaving 3 bases of the junction unmatched. This CDR3 reads CASSYGRGDTEAFF. CDR3 DNA sequence: TGTGCCAGCAGTTACGGCAGGGGGGACACTGAAGCTTTCTTT.

The chain employs TRBV18 and TRBJ1-6, with a weak D call TRBD1 (6 bases). The V gene lost 5 bases and the J gene lost 4 bases, with 12 bases spanning the gap. CDR1 and CDR2 from the germline V gene are KGHSH and LQKENI. The CDR3 runs to 15 residues. This chain's CDR3 is CASSVDRRYNSPLHF. The CDR3 coding sequence is TGTGCCAGCTCAGTGGACAGAAGATATAATTCACCCCTCCACTTT.

The chain links TRBV19 to TRBJ1-2; D gene unclear. With 7 bases removed from V and 4 bases from J, the gap between germline ends came to 16 bases. The CDR3 totals 14 residues. From germline, CDR1 is LNHDA and CDR2 SQIVND (reference sequence). DNA for the CDR3: TGTGCCAGTACCGCTTTGGGGTTCGGCTATGGCTACACCTTC. It is translated as CASTALGFGYGYTF.

The rearrangement uses TRBV9 and TRBJ2-7; D is perhaps TRBD2 (5 bases). CDR3 size: 14 residues. The V gene lost 0 bases and the J gene lost 2 bases, with 9 bases spanning the gap. Germline V CDR1 and CDR2: SGDLS, YYNGEE. In nucleotides, the CDR3 is TGTGCCAGCAGCGTAGACCCCGGGACCTACGAGCAGTACTTC. Its protein product is CASSVDPGTYEQYF.